A selection of T cell receptor beta chains follows, all from one sample in a study of vaccination and CD4 T cells after COVID-19. For these TCRs, the target antigens are not known. Each CDR3 protein gets one entry after TCRdb re-called the PCR reads with MiXCR. The repertoire holds some 19,000 distinct CDR3 sequences, with 54% as singletons. The sample was CD4+ T cells from blood, cultured in vitro. The receptor source for this set is a human donor who had recovered from COVID-19. Each CDR3 is given with its conserved first and last residue. The order of the fields is V gene, J gene, CDR3 protein.

TRBV7-2	TRBJ2-1	CASSLAGNNEQFF
TRBV9	TRBJ2-3	CASSVEGFRADTQYF
TRBV19	TRBJ2-1	CATRAGTSRQNEQFF
TRBV5-4	TRBJ1-2	CASRNSRDYGYTF
TRBV7-9	TRBJ1-2	CASSRLTGTGIIYGYTF
TRBV27	TRBJ2-3	CASSRTSGRTDTQYF
TRBV10-3	TRBJ2-3	CAIRTSGLDTQYF
TRBV30	TRBJ2-1	CAWSGPGGVSYNEQFF
TRBV2	TRBJ1-6	CASCPTNSPLHF
TRBV20-1	TRBJ2-7	CSASPSGFPYEQYF
TRBV7-2	TRBJ1-6	CASSLGRRSYNSPLHF
TRBV6-4	TRBJ2-3	CASSEEREDTQYF
TRBV7-2	TRBJ2-5	CASSLGSGQETQYF
TRBV7-2	TRBJ1-3	CASSLARARAGNTIYF
TRBV4-3	TRBJ2-5	CASSQGTALQIGETQYF
TRBV6-5	TRBJ2-1	CASSFGLAADNEQFF
TRBV11-2	TRBJ1-4	CASGKDRVEEKLFF
TRBV27	TRBJ1-5	CASSLGGYGPQHF